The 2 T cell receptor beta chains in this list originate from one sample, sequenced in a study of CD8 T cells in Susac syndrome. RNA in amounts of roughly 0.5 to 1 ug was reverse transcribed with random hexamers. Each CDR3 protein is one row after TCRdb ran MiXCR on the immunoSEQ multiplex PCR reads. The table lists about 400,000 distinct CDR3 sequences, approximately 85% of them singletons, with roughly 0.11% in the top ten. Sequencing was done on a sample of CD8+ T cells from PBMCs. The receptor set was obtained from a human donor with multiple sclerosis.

The DNA for the CDR3 is TGTGCCAGCAGCTCGTATACGGGGGGCCGGCTCTATGGCTACACCTTC. Protein sequence: CASSSYTGGRLYGYTF. This chain uses TRBV7-8 with TRBJ1-2; D possibly corresponds to TRBD1 (6 bases). Germline CDR1 reads SGHVS; CDR2 reads FQNEAQ. This CDR3 region has 16 residues. V was pared by 4 bases and J by 4 bases, with 19 bases between.

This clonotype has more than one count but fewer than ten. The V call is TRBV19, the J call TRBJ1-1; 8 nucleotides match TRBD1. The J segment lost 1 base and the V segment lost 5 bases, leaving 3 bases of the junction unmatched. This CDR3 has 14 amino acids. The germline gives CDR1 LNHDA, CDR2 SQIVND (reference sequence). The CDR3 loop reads CASSSDRANTEAFF. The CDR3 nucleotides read TGTGCCAGTAGTTCGGACAGGGCGAACACTGAAGCTTTCTTT. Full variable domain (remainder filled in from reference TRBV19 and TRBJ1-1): DGGITQSPKYLFRKEGQNVTLSCEQNLNHDAMYWYRQDPGQGLRLIYYSQIVNDFQKGDIAEGYSVSREKKESFPLTVTSAQKNPTAFYLCASSSDRANTEAFFGQGTRLTVV.